Shown below are 27 T cell receptor beta chains from a single sample sequenced in a study of shared clonotypes between healthy human individuals (dated by TCRdb to the early 2020s). Library prep was done by the immunoSEQ multiplex PCR assay. What TCRdb holds here is the immuneACCESS table cut down to in-frame rearrangements. Part of the clones is not present; checked against another copy, under half of the missing clones reflect an unresolved V gene, and the others are unexplained. In all, the sample holds roughly 1 million clones, and roughly 80% of those were seen once. 1.2% to 1.5% of the sample is taken by the ten largest. Sequences were obtained from memory CD4+ T cells sorted from blood. In the paper's terms, the cell subset or site label means: CD45RA-negative fraction. Receptor source: a man younger than 30 in good health.

This clone was found a few times. V usage is TRBV6-1 and J usage is TRBJ1-5; tentative D call: TRBD1 (5 bases). CDR1 and CDR2 (germline): MNHNS, SASEGT. The ends were cut back, 8 bases at V and 6 bases at J, with 14 bases in the middle. This CDR3 spans 13 amino acids. The CDR3 DNA sequence: TGTGCCAGCCAGTCGGGAGGGGTTCAGCCCCAGCATTTT. Its translation is CASQSGGVQPQHF.

V is TRBV7-3 and J is TRBJ2-1; 8 bases map to TRBD1. The CDR3 extends over 15 amino acids. J gave up 5 bases and V 2 bases, and 5 bases lay outside the gene matches. Germline V gene lookup returns CDR1 SGHTA and CDR2 FQGTGA. The CDR3 protein is CASSLRGQGNNEQFF. The CDR3 DNA reads as TGTGCCAGCAGCTTACGTGGACAGGGAAACAATGAGCAGTTCTTC. Full variable domain (remainder filled in from reference TRBV7-3 and TRBJ2-1): GAGVSQTPSNKVTEKGKYVELRCDPISGHTALYWYRQSLGQGPEFLIYFQGTGAADDSGLPNDRFFAVRPEGSVSTLKIQRTERGDSAVYLCASSLRGQGNNEQFFGPGTRLTVL.

The J gene is TRBJ2-7, the V gene TRBV29-1, with TRBD1 matching over 7 bases. This CDR3 is built from 13 residues. Per the germline V gene, CDR1 is SQVTM and CDR2 is ANQGSEA. J lost 0 bases, V lost 4 bases, and 3 bases had no gene match. In DNA, the CDR3 is TGCAGCGTTGGTCCAGGGGGCTCCTACGAGCAGTACTTC. This translates into CSVGPGGSYEQYF.

The chain recombines TRBV11-2 with TRBJ2-3; D possibly corresponds to TRBD1 (6 bases). Germline values: CDR1 SGHAT, CDR2 FQNNGV. The CDR3 is made up of 15 amino acids. The V end was cut by 0 bases, the J end by 7 bases, with 14 bases between. The CDR3 is CASSLEVQGLNTQYF. CDR3 bases: TGTGCCAGCAGCTTAGAGGTACAGGGTTTGAATACGCAGTATTTT.

There are many counts of this clone. This rearrangement joins TRBV28 to TRBJ1-5; no clear D. CDR1 and CDR2 from the germline V gene are MDHEN and SYDVKM. V gave up 3 bases and J gave up 7 bases, with 16 bases separating them. The CDR3 covers 15 residues. Here the CDR3 reads CASSFAGKAEQPQHF. For the CDR3, the DNA is TGTGCCAGCAGTTTTGCAGGAAAAGCTGAGCAGCCCCAGCATTTT.

The chain has TRBV27 and TRBJ2-3; D call uncertain. V lost 5 bases and J lost 2, with 8 bases in between. The CDR3 runs 13 residues. Per the germline V gene, CDR1 is MNHEY and CDR2 is SMNVEV (reference sequence). CDR3 in DNA: TGTGCCAGCAGTCCCCAGCTCACAGATACGCAGTATTTT. Protein product: CASSPQLTDTQYF.

In this sample, this clone turned up once. This chain links TRBV2 with TRBJ2-7, with D possibly TRBD1 on 6 matching bases. Germline-derived CDR1 and CDR2 are SNHLY and FYNNEI. The CDR3 sequence is 14 residues long. V was cut by 5 bases and J by 3 bases, with 14 bases left in between. The CDR3 protein is CASSLQGAGYEQYF. CDR3 DNA sequence: TGTGCCAGCAGTTTACAGGGTGCGGGCTACGAGCAGTACTTC.

Of note for this clone: This sequence may be a read error, since a much larger clone differs from it by one base. Other DNA sequences of this sample code for an identical CDR3. This chain links TRBV18 with TRBJ2-1; 11 bases fit TRBD2. The germline V gene encodes CDR1 KGHSH and CDR2 LQKENI. Germline trimming cut 6 bases from V and 4 bases from J; bases unmatched to any gene: 5. The CDR3 contains 15 residues. The CDR3 region has the DNA TGTGCCAGCTCGCCCAGACTAGCGGGGTACAATGAGCAGTTCTTC. As protein: CASSPRLAGYNEQFF.

The gene calls are TRBV19 and TRBJ2-1, with D possibly matching TRBD1 (5 bases). The CDR3 sequence is 15 residues long. Germline CDR1 and CDR2: LNHDA and SQIVND (reference sequence). V was trimmed by 1 base and J by 8 bases, leaving 15 bases between them. CDR3 sequence: CASSIGTKTGDEQFF. In nucleotides, the CDR3 is TGTGCCAGTAGTATAGGGACAAAAACAGGCGATGAGCAGTTCTTC.

J is TRBJ2-3 and V is TRBV7-2; 9 nucleotides line up with TRBD2. CDR3 length: 18 amino acids. Germline CDR1 SGHTA, CDR2 FQGNSA. V was pared by 5 bases and J by 6 bases, with 18 bases of the junction left unmatched. CDR3 sequence reads: CASSPGPLAGGAGDTQYF. The CDR3 nucleotides are TGTGCCAGCAGCCCCGGGCCGTTGGCGGGAGGGGCTGGGGATACGCAGTATTTT.

The rearrangement links TRBV27 to TRBJ1-4; no clear D. With 3 bases removed from V and 5 bases from J, the gap between germline ends came to 10 bases. Germline lookup yields CDR1 MNHEY and CDR2 SMNVEV (reference sequence). This CDR3 region has 14 residues. The CDR3 spells CASSFSYSNEKLFF. CDR3 DNA sequence: TGTGCCAGCAGTTTCTCGTATTCCAATGAAAAACTGTTTTTT.

This sequence joins TRBV6-4 and TRBJ2-5, with TRBD2 matching over 9 bases. Unmatched junction bases numbered 6, after V lost 6 bases and J lost 4 bases. The CDR3 is made up of 14 amino acids. From germline, CDR1 is MRHNA and CDR2 SNTAGT. The CDR3 DNA reads TGTGCCAGCAGCCCGACTAGCGGCGGAGAGACCCAGTACTTC. Translated, it gives CASSPTSGGETQYF.

The J gene is TRBJ1-5, the V gene TRBV18; no clear D. CDR3 length: 14 residues. From germline, CDR1 is KGHSH and CDR2 LQKENI. Trimming left V 4 bases short and J 4 bases short, with 11 bases between. CDR3: CASSLFNSNQPQHF. The CDR3 bases are TGTGCCAGCTCACTATTCAACAGTAATCAGCCCCAGCATTTT.

The chain links TRBV6-4 to TRBJ2-7, with 8 positions matching TRBD1. J lost 4 bases, V lost 10 bases, and 21 bases had no gene match. This CDR3 spans 17 amino acids. CDR1 is MRHNA and CDR2 is SNTAGT in the germline V gene. CDR3: CATIDRGSERGPYEQYF. The CDR3 DNA sequence: TGTGCCACCATCGACAGGGGATCAGAAAGAGGGCCGTACGAGCAGTACTTC.

The chain combines TRBV6-5 with TRBJ1-1, with D hard to call. The germline CDR1 and CDR2 sequences are MNHEY and SVGAGI. Trimming cost V 7 bases and J 1 base, with 10 bases left between them. The CDR3 has 13 amino acids. CDR3 sequence: CASTPARNTEAFF. The DNA of the CDR3 is TGTGCCAGCACCCCTGCAAGGAACACTGAAGCTTTCTTT.

This clone was detected a few times. This rearrangement joins TRBV7-8 to TRBJ1-2, with TRBD1 as a possible D gene (5 bases). In germline, CDR1 is SGHVS, CDR2 FQNEAQ. CDR3 length: 13 amino acids. Deletions cut 1 base from V and 8 bases from J, with 11 bases between. The CDR3 DNA reads as TGTGCCAGCAGCTTAGTTGGGGCCGGGGGCTACACCTTC. This translates into CASSLVGAGGYTF.

The J gene is TRBJ2-2, the V gene TRBV6-1; no clear D gene. V dropped 5 bases and J dropped 7 bases, with 17 bases sitting between them. Germline CDR1 MNHNS, CDR2 SASEGT. CDR3 length: 15 residues. The CDR3 loop reads CASSRLPGSVGELFF. CDR3 DNA: TGTGCCAGCAGTAGGCTCCCGGGTTCCGTCGGGGAGCTGTTTTTT.

This rearrangement joins TRBV27 to TRBJ2-1; 10 bases match TRBD1. This CDR3 is built from 15 residues. The junction had 6 bases not matched to a gene; V was cut back by 3 bases and J by 7 bases. Germline CDR1 reads MNHEY; CDR2 reads SMNVEV (reference sequence). The CDR3 DNA reads TGTGCCAGCAGTTTTTGGGACAGGGGCCTTAATGAGCAGTTCTTC. Translation: CASSFWDRGLNEQFF.

J is TRBJ2-7 and V is TRBV5-4; unclear D gene. Germline V gene sequence: CDR1 SGHNT, CDR2 YYREEE (reference sequence). V dropped 7 bases and J dropped 0 bases, with 11 bases sitting between them. The CDR3 spans 13 residues. CDR3 protein: CASHQDVSYEQYF. For the CDR3, the DNA is TGTGCCAGCCACCAGGACGTCTCCTACGAGCAGTACTTC.

The chain recombines TRBV30 with TRBJ1-3; D gene ambiguous. CDR1 GTSNPN and CDR2 SVGIG come from the germline V gene (reference sequence). The CDR3 is 13 residues long. Between the trimmed V and J ends, which lost 5 bases and 0 bases, there was a span of 8 bases. The DNA for the CDR3 is TGTGCCTGGGGCGGCGGCTCTGGAAACACCATATATTTT. Amino acids: CAWGGGSGNTIYF.

The gene calls are TRBV10-1 and TRBJ2-7, with TRBD2 identical over 10 bases. Per the germline V gene, CDR1 is WNHNN and CDR2 is SYGVQD (reference sequence). This CDR3 is built from 14 residues. The CDR3 spells CEPRSLAGAYEQYF. CDR3 coding DNA: TGCGAGCCCCGGAGTCTAGCGGGGGCCTACGAGCAGTACTTC.

The V gene is TRBV15, the J gene TRBJ1-2; no definite D call. Trimming cost V 0 bases and J 5 bases, with 4 bases left between them. Germline loops: CDR1 LNHNV, CDR2 YYDKDF (reference sequence). The CDR3 length is 12 residues. This CDR3 reads CATSRDYYGYTF. The CDR3 nucleotides are TGTGCCACCAGCAGAGATTATTATGGCTACACCTTC.

The chain couples TRBV5-1 to TRBJ1-4; maybe TRBD1 (5 bases). The CDR3 loop spans 15 amino acids. Per germline, CDR1 SGHRS and CDR2 YFSETQ. Trimming cost V 0 bases and J 3 bases, with 9 bases left between them. CDR3 DNA: TGCGCCAGCAGCTTGGTCGGGGCCTCTAATGAAAAACTGTTTTTT. It encodes CASSLVGASNEKLFF.

Only a few counts were recorded for this clone. J is TRBJ2-3 and V is TRBV14, with a possible D match to TRBD2 (5 bases). The CDR3 is 16 residues long. V lost 1 base, J lost 3 bases, and 14 bases lay in between. CDR1 is SGHDN, CDR2 FVKESK, per germline. CDR3 residues: CASSQVRRGSTDTQYF. CDR3 DNA: TGTGCCAGCAGCCAAGTGCGACGTGGGAGTACAGATACGCAGTATTTT.

The chain recombines TRBV28 with TRBJ1-2; 11 bases match TRBD1. V was clipped by 6 bases and J by 8 bases; unmatched bases: 11. Germline CDR1 and CDR2: MDHEN and SYDVKM. The CDR3 contains 15 residues. The CDR3 DNA reads TGTGCCAGCAGAAGACCCGGGACAGGGGGTAAGGGCTACACCTTC. It translates to CASRRPGTGGKGYTF.

The gene calls are TRBV7-2 and TRBJ2-7; perhaps TRBD2 as D (7 bases). CDR3 length: 14 amino acids. V gave up 5 bases and J gave up 2 bases, with 13 bases separating them. CDR1 and CDR2 (germline): SGHTA, FQGNSA. Here the CDR3 DNA reads TGTGCCAGCAGCCGGGGAGGGGGGACCTACGAGCAGTACTTC. As protein: CASSRGGGTYEQYF.

The V call is TRBV18, the J call TRBJ1-4; 8 bases align to TRBD1. J was trimmed by 9 bases and V by 2 bases; bases with no gene match: 5. The germline CDR1 and CDR2 sequences are KGHSH and LQKENI. CDR3 length: 14 amino acids. The CDR3 DNA sequence: TGTGCCAGCTCACCATCGGGACAGGAGAAAAAACTGTTTTTT. Residues: CASSPSGQEKKLFF. The variable domain in full, with the rest retrieved from reference TRBV18 and TRBJ1-4, is NAGVMQNPRHLVRRRGQEARLRCSPMKGHSHVYWYRQLPEEGLKFMVYLQKENIIDESGMPKERFSAEFPKEGPSILRIQQVVRGDSAAYFCASSPSGQEKKLFFGSGTQLSVL.